The 21 T cell receptor beta chains reported below all come from one sample, sequenced in a study of cytotoxic CD8 clonotypes in ibrutinib-treated CLL. Using immunoSEQ multiplex PCR, the repertoire was profiled, and TCRdb retains in-frame clones only, with some absent. Of some 130,000 clones listed, 70% to 90% are singletons. Sample: PBMCs, taken after 24 months of ibrutinib treatment. These receptors were collected from a human donor with chronic lymphocytic leukemia.

V is TRBV6-6 and J is TRBJ2-1; 10 positions agree with TRBD1. This CDR3 is built from 15 residues. Trimming took 6 bases from V and 4 from J; bases not matched to a gene: 6. Germline-derived CDR1 and CDR2 are MNHNY and SVGAGI (reference sequence). The DNA for the CDR3 is TGTGCCAGCAGCCCAGACAGGGGGCATTACAATGAGCAGTTCTTC. Protein product: CASSPDRGHYNEQFF.

This chain links TRBV5-1 with TRBJ1-4, with D perhaps matching TRBD1 (5 bases). Germline V gene data show CDR1 as SGHRS and CDR2 as YFSETQ. This CDR3 is built from 16 residues. V dropped 3 bases and J dropped 2 bases, with 14 bases sitting between them. As DNA, the CDR3 is TGCGCCAGCAGCTCCACCGGGACCCCCACTAATGAAAAACTGTTTTTT. Translating it yields CASSSTGTPTNEKLFF.

The chain recombines TRBV19 with TRBJ2-3; 10 bases fit TRBD2. The trim removed 6 bases at V and 6 bases at J, leaving 3 bases unmatched. CDR1 is LNHDA and CDR2 is SQIVND in the germline V gene (reference sequence). This CDR3 contains 13 residues. CDR3 DNA sequence: TGTGCCAGTAGGCTAGCGGGGGTGGATACGCAGTATTTT. Encoded protein: CASRLAGVDTQYF.

CDR3 loop: CASSLEADSTRQFF. CDR3 bases: TGTGCCAGCAGCTTAGAGGCCGACAGTACGAGGCAGTTCTTC. The rearrangement joins TRBV7-2 to TRBJ2-1; D perhaps matches TRBD1 (5 bases). CDR1 is SGHTA, CDR2 FQGNSA, per germline. There are 14 residues in the CDR3. V shed 1 base and J shed 12 bases, with 16 bases lying between them.

The gene calls are TRBV4-3 and TRBJ1-2, with a weak D call TRBD1 (5 bases). Trimming stripped 4 bases from V and 6 bases from J, with 18 bases between. This CDR3 contains 15 residues. CDR1 LGHNA and CDR2 YSLEER come from the germline V gene. CDR3 sequence (DNA): TGCGCCAGCAGCCGAGCCGGGGCCAATCCCCATGGCTACACCTTC. This gives the protein CASSRAGANPHGYTF.

The rearrangement uses TRBV9 and TRBJ2-3; 10 bases agree with TRBD2. J lost 3 bases, V lost 6 bases, and 7 bases had no gene match. The CDR3 consists of 15 residues. CDR1 and CDR2 from the germline V gene are SGDLS and YYNGEE. The CDR3 region is CASKPASGSTDTQYF. CDR3 nucleotides: TGTGCCAGCAAGCCCGCTAGCGGGAGTACAGATACGCAGTATTTT. The full variable domain, completed using reference TRBV9 and TRBJ2-3, is DSGVTQTPKHLITATGQRVTLRCSPRSGDLSVYWYQQSLDQGLQFLIQYYNGEERAKGNILERFSAQQFPDLHSELNLSSLELGDSALYFCASKPASGSTDTQYFGPGTRLTVL.

This chain joins TRBV4-2 and TRBJ1-2, with D hard to call. Germline CDR1 is LGHNA and CDR2 is YNFKEQ. Between the trimmed V and J ends, which lost 3 bases and 1 base, there was a span of 12 bases. The CDR3 covers 15 residues. This CDR3 is CASSQGPGINYGYTF. In DNA form, the CDR3 reads TGTGCCAGCAGCCAGGGTCCGGGGATTAACTATGGCTACACCTTC.

The rearrangement uses TRBV6-5 and TRBJ2-6; D not resolved. This CDR3 has 15 residues. Trimming removed 4 bases from V and 0 bases from J, with 7 bases in between. CDR1 MNHEY and CDR2 SVGAGI come from the germline V gene. In DNA, the CDR3 is TGTGCCAGCAGTTCTCACAACTCTGGGGCCAACGTCCTGACTTTC. This codes for CASSSHNSGANVLTF.

The V and J genes are TRBV18 and TRBJ2-7, with no clear D. V dropped 8 bases and J dropped 7 bases, with 15 bases sitting between them. CDR1 and CDR2 from the germline V gene are KGHSH and LQKENI. This CDR3 comprises 12 residues. CDR3 coding DNA: TGTGCCAGCCAAACCGCCTCGGGTGAGCAGTACTTC. It codes for CASQTASGEQYF.

The rearrangement joins TRBV6-5 to TRBJ2-7; 9 bases line up with TRBD2. Germline lookup yields CDR1 MNHEY and CDR2 SVGAGI. J was trimmed by 6 bases and V by 2 bases; bases with no gene match: 8. This CDR3 spans 15 amino acids. CDR3: CASSYQAGGAGEQYF. The CDR3 DNA follows: TGTGCCAGCAGTTACCAGGCGGGAGGGGCGGGCGAGCAGTACTTC.

This clone showed up just once. The chain links TRBV19 to TRBJ2-6; a possible D gene is TRBD1 (5 bases). V was cut by 5 bases and J by 5 bases, with 22 bases left in between. This CDR3 region has 18 residues. CDR1 and CDR2 from the germline V gene are LNHDA and SQIVND (reference sequence). This CDR3 reads CASSLSWTNHKRANVLTF. The CDR3 region has the DNA TGTGCCAGTAGTCTATCGTGGACAAATCACAAACGGGCCAACGTCCTGACTTTC.

The CDR3 sequence: CASSPYSERLGYTF. Written as DNA, the CDR3 is TGCGCCAGCAGCCCCTATTCAGAAAGGTTGGGCTACACCTTC. J is TRBJ1-2 and V is TRBV5-1; the D is unclear. Germline V CDR1 and CDR2: SGHRS, YFSETQ. V was clipped by 4 bases and J by 8 bases, with 18 bases between them. The CDR3 loop spans 14 amino acids.

V usage is TRBV28 and J usage is TRBJ1-2; TRBD1 agrees at 7 bases. Trimming removed 1 base from V and 6 bases from J; junction bases left unmatched: 8. This CDR3 region has 15 residues. Germline V lookup: CDR1 MDHEN, CDR2 SYDVKM. The DNA of the CDR3 is TGTGCCAGCAGTTTATCCCCGACAGGGAACGATGGCTACACCTTC. Amino acid sequence: CASSLSPTGNDGYTF.

This clone was seen just once. The chain joins TRBV7-9 to TRBJ2-6; D uncertain. V was shortened by 7 bases and J by 0 bases, with 13 bases between the two germline ends. The CDR3 runs 16 residues. From germline, CDR1 is SEHNR and CDR2 FQNEAQ (reference sequence). CDR3 bases: TGTGCCAGCAAGTTCGGGTATCGCTCTGGGGCCAACGTCCTGACTTTC. Amino acid sequence: CASKFGYRSGANVLTF.

The chain uses TRBV19 and TRBJ2-5; 10 nucleotides align to TRBD2. CDR3 length: 14 amino acids. J gave up 6 bases and V 8 bases, and 9 bases lay outside the gene matches. Germline CDR1 is LNHDA and CDR2 is SQIVND (reference sequence). CDR3: CASGWSSGSQTQYF. CDR3 DNA: TGTGCCAGTGGATGGTCTAGCGGGAGCCAGACCCAGTACTTC.

The rearrangement uses TRBV10-3 and TRBJ2-2; 8 bases agree with TRBD2. The ends lost 7 bases at V and 1 base at J; junction bases unmatched: 5. This CDR3 spans 15 amino acids. Per germline, CDR1 ENHRY and CDR2 SYGVKD. DNA of the CDR3: TGTGCCATCACCAGTAGCGGGGTGAACACCGGGGAGCTGTTTTTT. Translation gives CAITSSGVNTGELFF.

The rearrangement uses TRBV4-3 and TRBJ2-1, with D unclear. Germline V gene lookup returns CDR1 LGHNA and CDR2 YSLEER. This CDR3 spans 15 amino acids. Trimming pared 0 bases from V and 0 bases from J, leaving 6 bases between. CDR3 DNA: TGCGCCAGCAGCCAAGAAGAGAACTCCTACAATGAGCAGTTCTTC. Protein sequence: CASSQEENSYNEQFF.

This chain connects TRBV11-2 to TRBJ1-2; D unclear. Germline V gene lookup returns CDR1 SGHAT and CDR2 FQNNGV. This CDR3 contains 13 residues. Trimming removed 5 bases at V and 8 bases at J, with 15 bases between. CDR3 nucleotide sequence: TGTGCCAGCAGCCTGGGTCCGTTAGAGGGCTACACCTTC. Encoded protein: CASSLGPLEGYTF.

This rearrangement joins TRBV7-9 to TRBJ1-1, with D hard to call. Per the germline V gene, CDR1 is SEHNR and CDR2 is FQNEAQ (reference sequence). V gave up 5 bases and J gave up 6 bases, with 10 bases separating them. The CDR3 has 12 amino acids. The CDR3 nucleotides read TGTGCCAGCAGCAAGACCGCGGCTGAAGCTTTCTTT. This encodes CASSKTAAEAFF.

This clone was seen only once. This chain links TRBV5-1 with TRBJ2-2; maybe TRBD2 (6 bases). Trimming took off 0 bases at V and 4 bases at J, with 10 bases between the two ends. Germline values: CDR1 SGHRS, CDR2 YFSETQ. This CDR3 has 15 residues. As DNA, the CDR3 is TGCGCCAGCAGCTTGGCCCCCGGGGGCACCGGGGAGCTGTTTTTT. Translated, it gives CASSLAPGGTGELFF.

This chain joins TRBV2 and TRBJ2-1, with 12 positions matching TRBD2. Trimming cost V 5 bases and J 6 bases; bases outside gene matches: 5. The CDR3 totals 15 residues. Germline CDR1 is SNHLY and CDR2 is FYNNEI. CDR3 sequence: CASSSLAGGTNEQFF. The CDR3 coding sequence is TGTGCCAGCAGTTCCCTAGCGGGGGGGACCAATGAGCAGTTCTTC.